This T cell receptor (beta chain) was recorded in a study of T-cell reconstitution after alpha-beta-depleted transplantation in children (dated by TCRdb to the mid-2010s). About the investigation overall: The study quantitatively tracked T-cell immune reconstitution after TCRalphabeta/CD19-depleted allogeneic hematopoietic cell transplantation in children using TCR repertoire profiling. Results and caveats for the whole study, not just this receptor: Over subsequent months, a decline in hyperexpanded clone frequencies was noted, and after one year, T-cell counts and TCRbeta diversity were mostly ascribed to newly produced T cells. In some patients, high TCRbeta diversity at day 60 was attributed to recipient T cells and intrathymic progenitors that had survived conditioning. The apparently early alphabetaT-cell count recovery about two months after transplant was reportedly dependent on only several hundred rapidly expanded clones derived from non-depleted graft cells.

This clonotype was detected only a few times. Its antigen is currently not known. Base qualities are not recorded, but no much larger clone differs from it by a single base. Libraries were prepared through PCR. The data were produced on an Illumina HiSeq 2500. TCR libraries were prepared with molecular barcoding, using unique molecular identifiers to normalize TCRbeta repertoire quantification. TCRdb handled the public reads itself, with Q25 trimming in fastp and clone calling in MiXCR, and kept productive beta chains. Entries are consolidated by CDR3 protein sequence, retaining the most common genes and DNA. Present in this sample are hundreds of thousands of distinct CDR3 sequences, around 12% of which were seen just once. The top ten clones comprise roughly 0.84% of the sample. What the treatment or condition label conveys for this sample: allogeneic hematopoietic cell transplantation with graft depleted of TCRalphabeta T cells and CD19 B cells. Transplant recipients were children who received TCRalphabeta/CD19-depleted allogeneic hematopoietic cell grafts.

The CDR3 sequence holds 15 residues, the cysteine and phenylalanine included. The DNA shown is the 45-base CDR3, in frame from base 1. V lost 2 bases and J lost 11 bases; the stretch between them is 16 bases long. Source: PBMCs, taken before TCRalphabeta/CD19-depleted stem cell transplant. This sequence originates from a girl aged 2 to 9 with congenital amegakaryocytic thrombocytopenia, due to receive a stem cell transplant. The chain is made from TRBV12-3 or TRBV12-4 and TRBJ1-6; TRBD1 is a possible D gene, resting on 5 matching bases. The CDR3 region: CASSLTLSGVAPLHF. The base sequence is TGTGCCAGCAGTTTAACTTTATCGGGGGTTGCACCCCTCCACTTT.